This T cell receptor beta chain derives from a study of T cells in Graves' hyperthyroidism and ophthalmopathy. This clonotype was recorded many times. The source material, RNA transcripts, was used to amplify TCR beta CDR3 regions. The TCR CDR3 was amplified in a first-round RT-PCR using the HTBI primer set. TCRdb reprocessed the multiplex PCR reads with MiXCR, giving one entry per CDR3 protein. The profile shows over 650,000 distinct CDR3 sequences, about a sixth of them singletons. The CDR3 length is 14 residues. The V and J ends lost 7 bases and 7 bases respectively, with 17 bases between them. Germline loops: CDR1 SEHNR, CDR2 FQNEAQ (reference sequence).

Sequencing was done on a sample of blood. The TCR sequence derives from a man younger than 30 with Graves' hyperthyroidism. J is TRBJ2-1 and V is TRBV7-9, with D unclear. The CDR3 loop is CASIESASGNEQFF. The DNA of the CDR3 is TGTGCCAGCATCGAGAGCGCATCGGGTAATGAGCAGTTCTTC.